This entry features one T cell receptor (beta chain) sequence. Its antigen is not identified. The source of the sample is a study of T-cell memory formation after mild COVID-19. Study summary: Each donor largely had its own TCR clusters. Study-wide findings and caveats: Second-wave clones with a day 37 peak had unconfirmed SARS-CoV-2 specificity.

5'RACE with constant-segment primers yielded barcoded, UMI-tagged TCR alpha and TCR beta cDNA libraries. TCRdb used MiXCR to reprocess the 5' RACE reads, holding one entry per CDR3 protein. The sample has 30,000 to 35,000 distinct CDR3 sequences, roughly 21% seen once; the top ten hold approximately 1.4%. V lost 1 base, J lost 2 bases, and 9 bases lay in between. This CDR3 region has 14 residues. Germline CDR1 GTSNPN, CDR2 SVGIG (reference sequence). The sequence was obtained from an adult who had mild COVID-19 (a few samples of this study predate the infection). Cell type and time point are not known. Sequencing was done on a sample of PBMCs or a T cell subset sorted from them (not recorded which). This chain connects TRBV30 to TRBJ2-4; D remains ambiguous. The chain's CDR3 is CAWSDRPTKNIQYF. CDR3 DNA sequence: TGTGCCTGGAGTGACCGCCCCACCAAAAACATTCAGTACTTC.